A selection of T cell receptor beta chains follows, all from one sample in a study of blood T cells in healthy people across ages. Each CDR3 protein gets one entry after TCRdb re-called the 5' RACE reads with MiXCR. The table shows about 1.8 million distinct CDR3 sequences, with around half occurring only once. The sample was blood. These receptors all stem from a woman in her thirties or forties in good health. Both conserved end residues are part of each CDR3. The order of the fields is clone size, J gene, V gene, D gene, CDR3 length, CDR3 protein, CDR3 DNA. The D gene is left open where the match is weak. Clone size is given for some rows only: seen once, a few or many times, or a class if the clone is expanded.

. TRBJ2-1 TRBV9 . 14 CASSGRLGSGEQFF TGTGCCAGCAGCGGGAGACTTGGGTCCGGTGAGCAGTTCTTC
few TRBJ2-7 TRBV11-2 . 13 CASSKTSQLEQYF TGTGCCAGCAGCAAGACTAGTCAACTCGAGCAGTACTTC
. TRBJ2-7 TRBV5-1 . 16 CASSRTRGEPSYEQYF TGCGCCAGCAGCCGAACGAGGGGAGAACCGTCCTACGAGCAGTACTTC
. TRBJ2-1 TRBV5-1 . 17 CASSPPVTGKGNNEQFF TGCGCCAGCAGCCCCCCGGTAACAGGGAAAGGCAATAATGAGCAGTTCTTC
. TRBJ2-7 TRBV20-1 . 14 CSARGRTYTYEQYF TGCAGTGCTAGAGGCCGGACTTATACCTACGAGCAGTACTTC
. TRBJ2-7 TRBV6-6 TRBD1 15 CASSYSQGAYNEQYF TGTGCCAGCAGTTACTCCCAGGGGGCTTACAATGAGCAGTACTTC
. TRBJ1-2 TRBV25-1 TRBD1 15 CASRKTGTGVYGYTF TGTGCCAGCAGAAAAACCGGGACAGGGGTGTATGGCTACACCTTC
. TRBJ2-7 TRBV7-9 . 17 CASSLESGGARTYEQYF TGTGCCAGCAGCTTAGAGTCGGGGGGCGCTCGGACCTACGAGCAGTACTTC
. TRBJ2-5 TRBV12-3/TRBV12-4 . 13 CASSFAGWETQYF TGTGCCAGCAGTTTTGCGGGGTGGGAGACCCAGTACTTC
few TRBJ2-3 TRBV29-1 . 14 CSVGVPNRADTQYF TGCAGCGTCGGGGTCCCGAATAGAGCAGATACGCAGTATTTT
. TRBJ2-1 TRBV9 . 14 CASSAWTAEGEQFF TGTGCCAGCAGCGCCTGGACAGCCGAGGGAGAGCAGTTCTTC
once TRBJ2-1 TRBV28 TRBD2 16 CASSTISGGAFNEQFF TGTGCCAGCAGTACTATAAGCGGGGGTGCGTTTAATGAGCAGTTCTTC
. TRBJ1-6 TRBV4-2 . 16 CASSQLQGSYNSPLHF TGTGCCAGCAGCCAGCTACAGGGTTCCTATAATTCACCCCTCCACTTT
. TRBJ2-1 TRBV5-1 . 14 CASSRVQAVNEQFF TGCGCCAGCAGCCGGGTCCAGGCCGTAAATGAGCAGTTCTTC
. TRBJ2-3 TRBV20-1 . 15 CSASRGGSSTDTQYF TGCAGTGCCTCGAGAGGGGGGTCTAGCACAGATACGCAGTATTTT
few TRBJ2-2 TRBV12-3/TRBV12-4 . 14 CASRWTRHTGELFF TGTGCCAGCAGATGGACCCGACACACCGGGGAGCTGTTTTTT
. TRBJ1-1 TRBV12-3/TRBV12-4 . 16 CASSLTGPSLYSEAFF TGTGCCAGCAGTTTAACAGGCCCATCTCTCTATTCTGAAGCTTTCTTT
many TRBJ2-3 TRBV7-2 . 15 CASSPFLAGTDTQYF TGTGCCAGCAGCCCCTTTTTAGCGGGCACAGATACGCAGTATTTT
. TRBJ2-5 TRBV7-9 TRBD2 19 CASSTRLAGIDPVVETQYF TGTGCCAGCAGCACAAGACTAGCGGGGATCGATCCGGTGGTGGAGACCCAGTACTTC
. TRBJ2-5 TRBV7-9 . 15 CASIAAGSPGETQYF TGTGCCAGCATCGCAGCCGGGTCCCCTGGGGAGACCCAGTACTTC
. TRBJ2-1 TRBV6-5 . 15 CASSYKGGAINEQFF TGTGCCAGCAGTTACAAGGGGGGGGCAATAAATGAGCAGTTCTTC
few TRBJ2-1 TRBV5-1 TRBD2 17 CASSFPSGARERDEQFF TGCGCCAGCAGCTTCCCTAGCGGGGCCAGGGAGAGAGATGAGCAGTTCTTC
. TRBJ2-3 TRBV21-1 . 20 CASSNDPDTVEGGSTDTQYF TGTGCCAGCAGCAACGATCCGGACACGGTGGAGGGCGGATCCACAGATACGCAGTATTTT
. TRBJ2-5 TRBV15 . 16 CATSRDSWGLQETQYF TGTGCCACCAGCAGAGATTCGTGGGGACTCCAAGAGACCCAGTACTTC
. TRBJ2-7 TRBV6-2/TRBV6-3 TRBD1 18 CASSEAGTGGRGTYEQYF TGTGCCAGCAGCGAAGCCGGGACAGGGGGCAGAGGAACCTACGAGCAGTACTTC
. TRBJ2-7 TRBV4-1 . 14 CASRNQGRGHEQYF TGCGCCAGCAGGAACCAGGGGAGAGGTCACGAGCAGTACTTC
few TRBJ2-5 TRBV28 . 12 CASSLRFVTQYF TGTGCCAGCAGTTTGCGGTTTGTGACCCAGTACTTC
. TRBJ2-1 TRBV4-1 TRBD2 17 CASSQGPGTSGPNEQFF TGCGCCAGCAGCCAAGGGCCCGGAACTAGCGGGCCTAATGAGCAGTTCTTC
few TRBJ2-3 TRBV6-2/TRBV6-3 . 14 CASRRLVNTDTQYF TGTGCCAGCAGGAGACTAGTCAATACAGATACGCAGTATTTT
. TRBJ2-3 TRBV11-2 . 14 CASSTSPVLDTQYF TGTGCCAGCAGCACTTCTCCGGTCCTAGATACGCAGTATTTT
. TRBJ1-4 TRBV7-9 . 16 CASSSGSDGGDEKLFF TGTGCCAGCAGCTCCGGGTCTGACGGCGGCGATGAAAAACTGTTTTTT
. TRBJ2-1 TRBV3-1 TRBD1 15 CASSQGTGSVNEQFF TGTGCCAGCAGCCAAGGGACAGGGTCTGTCAATGAGCAGTTCTTC
many TRBJ2-1 TRBV11-1 . 12 CASSFRTREQFF TGTGCCAGCAGTTTTAGGACGCGTGAGCAGTTCTTC
few TRBJ1-6 TRBV4-3 TRBD1 14 CASSLGAGGSPLHF TGCGCCAGCTCACTTGGGGCAGGGGGCTCACCCCTCCACTTT
. TRBJ2-5 TRBV24-1 . 14 CATSPGPFGETQYF TGTGCCACGAGCCCCGGGCCCTTTGGAGAGACCCAGTACTTC
. TRBJ2-1 TRBV7-2 TRBD2 15 CASSLRLAGGDRQFF TGTGCCAGCAGCTTAAGGCTAGCGGGGGGGGATAGGCAGTTCTTC
once TRBJ1-2 TRBV2 TRBD1 14 CAIPDRGKQYGYTF TGTGCCATTCCGGACAGGGGGAAACAATATGGCTACACCTTC
. TRBJ2-4 TRBV20-1 TRBD1 17 CSASKAGQGRGKNIQYF TGCAGTGCTAGTAAGGCGGGACAGGGAAGGGGCAAAAACATTCAGTACTTC
. TRBJ2-3 TRBV16 TRBD1 18 CASSQYMNGQGATDTQYF TGTGCCAGCAGCCAATACATGAACGGACAGGGGGCCACAGATACGCAGTATTTT
. TRBJ1-2 TRBV6-1 . 14 CASSESGPRYGYTF TGTGCCAGCAGTGAGTCCGGGCCTCGCTATGGCTACACCTTC
. TRBJ2-5 TRBV7-9 TRBD2 17 CASSYPAGASGKETQYF TGTGCCAGCAGCTACCCGGCGGGGGCTAGCGGGAAAGAGACCCAGTACTTC
few TRBJ1-5 TRBV15 . 14 CATSRDRGTLYQHF TGTGCCACCAGCAGAGATCGGGGCACTCTATACCAGCATTTT
. TRBJ1-4 TRBV29-1 . 13 CSVAGGRNEKLFF TGCAGCGTAGCGGGGGGTCGAAATGAAAAACTGTTTTTT
. TRBJ2-1 TRBV28 . 16 CASIKSTVASYNEQFF TGTGCCAGCATCAAAAGTACCGTCGCCTCCTACAATGAGCAGTTCTTC
. TRBJ2-6 TRBV2 . 16 CASRGTQPGGANVLTF TGTGCCAGCAGAGGGACTCAACCCGGGGGGGCCAACGTCCTGACTTTC
. TRBJ2-1 TRBV13 . 14 CASSPVGSDNEQFF TGTGCCAGCAGCCCTGTCGGTTCCGACAATGAGCAGTTCTTC
. TRBJ2-5 TRBV6-5 TRBD2 13 CASRAGPLRTQYF TGTGCCAGCAGAGCGGGACCGCTCAGGACCCAGTACTTC
. TRBJ1-2 TRBV18 TRBD1 15 CASSPEDRDPYGYTF TGTGCCAGCTCACCAGAAGACAGGGACCCCTATGGCTACACCTTC
few TRBJ1-5 TRBV12-3/TRBV12-4 TRBD1 13 CASRSGGPQPQHF TGTGCCAGCAGGTCAGGGGGCCCTCAGCCCCAGCATTTT
. TRBJ2-7 TRBV18 TRBD1 14 CASAPGQSSYEQYF TGTGCCAGCGCTCCGGGACAGAGCTCCTACGAGCAGTACTTC
. TRBJ2-1 TRBV29-1 TRBD1 14 CSVCLTGVYNEQFF TGCAGCGTGTGTTTGACAGGGGTATACAATGAGCAGTTCTTC
. TRBJ2-1 TRBV20-1 TRBD2 13 CSLVAGGQNEQFF TGCAGTCTGGTAGCGGGGGGGCAGAATGAGCAGTTCTTC
few TRBJ2-7 TRBV6-2/TRBV6-3 . 15 CASSPIGRRLYEQYF TGTGCCAGCAGCCCCATTGGGCGGAGACTCTACGAGCAGTACTTC
. TRBJ2-1 TRBV20-1 . 12 CSARGVVDEQFF TGCAGTGCTAGGGGAGTTGTGGATGAGCAGTTCTTC
once TRBJ2-5 TRBV7-6 TRBD2 16 CASSLEGAGGFETQYF TGTGCCAGCAGCTTAGAGGGTGCGGGGGGCTTTGAGACCCAGTACTTC
. TRBJ2-5 TRBV20-1 . 13 CSARVATQQTQYF TGCAGTGCTAGAGTAGCTACCCAACAGACCCAGTACTTC
. TRBJ1-6 TRBV28 TRBD1 16 CASSPGQGGNNSPLHF TGTGCCAGCAGCCCTGGACAGGGTGGAAATAATTCACCCCTCCACTTT